Listed below are T cell receptor beta chains from one sample, sequenced in a study of cytomegalovirus exposure and HLA in healthy donors. Data came from immunoSEQ multiplex PCR; TCRdb stores just in-frame clones and leaves some out. Of about 160,000 clones listed, roughly 80% are singletons. The source material was PBMCs. The receptors were gathered from a woman aged 25-40 years in good health and CMV-seronegative. Both conserved end residues are part of each CDR3. The order of the fields is clone size, J gene, V gene, D gene, CDR3 DNA, CDR3 protein. D genes are given only for firm matches. Expanded clones get a size class; other rows say once, few or many, or leave the size out.

size: NA
J: TRBJ2-1
V: TRBV11-3
D: NA
DNA: TGTGCCAGCAGCTTAGAGTCCCGCTCCTACAATGAGCAGTTCTTC
CDR3: CASSLESRSYNEQFF

size: NA
J: TRBJ2-3
V: TRBV30
D: NA
DNA: TGTGCCTGGCGCGGGGGCAGGGTGAGGGCAGATACGCAGTATTTT
CDR3: CAWRGGRVRADTQYF

size: NA
J: TRBJ1-1
V: TRBV7-2
D: NA
DNA: TGTGCCAGCAGCTTAGGCAGGAACACTGAAGCTTTCTTT
CDR3: CASSLGRNTEAFF

size: NA
J: TRBJ2-1
V: TRBV7-3
D: NA
DNA: TGTGCCAGCAGCCGCGCTCACAGTCTACCCTACAATGAGCAGTTCTTC
CDR3: CASSRAHSLPYNEQFF

size: NA
J: TRBJ1-6
V: TRBV5-4
D: TRBD1
DNA: TGTGCCAGCAGTCAGCTGAAACAGGGGCGAAATTCACCCCTCCACTTT
CDR3: CASSQLKQGRNSPLHF

size: NA
J: TRBJ1-6
V: TRBV18
D: NA
DNA: TGTGCCAGCTCGGGCACAGAGAATTCACCCCTCCACTTT
CDR3: CASSGTENSPLHF

size: NA
J: TRBJ1-1
V: TRBV6-5
D: NA
DNA: TGTGCCAGCAGTTACGTCCCTCTATTGAACACTGAAGCTTTCTTT
CDR3: CASSYVPLLNTEAFF

size: NA
J: TRBJ2-2
V: TRBV19
D: NA
DNA: TGTGCCAGTAGTATAGCGGGGACTAACACCGGGGAGCTGTTTTTT
CDR3: CASSIAGTNTGELFF

size: NA
J: TRBJ2-1
V: TRBV6-1
D: TRBD1
DNA: TGTGCCAGCAGTATGACAGGGGTTTACAATGAGCAGTTCTTC
CDR3: CASSMTGVYNEQFF

size: medium-sized
J: TRBJ1-4
V: TRBV2
D: TRBD1
DNA: TGTGCCAGCAGCGACAGGGAGAGGACTAATGAAAAACTGTTTTTT
CDR3: CASSDRERTNEKLFF

size: NA
J: TRBJ2-7
V: TRBV30
D: TRBD2
DNA: TGTGCCTGGAGTCTAGCGGGGGGTTTCTCCTACGAGCAGTACTTC
CDR3: CAWSLAGGFSYEQYF

size: NA
J: TRBJ1-5
V: TRBV2
D: NA
DNA: TGTGCCAGCAATAGGGAGGGAACTCAGCCCCAGCATTTT
CDR3: CASNREGTQPQHF

size: NA
J: TRBJ2-1
V: TRBV11-2
D: TRBD2
DNA: TGTGCCAGCAGCTCGCTAACTAGCGGGGGGGATCGTGAGCAGTTCTTC
CDR3: CASSSLTSGGDREQFF

size: NA
J: TRBJ2-3
V: TRBV28
D: TRBD2
DNA: TGTGCCAGCAGTTTATACGGGGGGACCACAGATACGCAGTATTTT
CDR3: CASSLYGGTTDTQYF

size: NA
J: TRBJ2-3
V: TRBV6-5
D: NA
DNA: TGTGCCAGCAGTTACGTAGGGGCCACTAGCACAGATACGCAGTATTTT
CDR3: CASSYVGATSTDTQYF

size: few
J: TRBJ2-1
V: TRBV28
D: TRBD2
DNA: TGTGCCAGCAGTTCGACCGACGGGGGGGCCGAGAATGAGCAGTTCTTC
CDR3: CASSSTDGGAENEQFF

size: NA
J: TRBJ2-7
V: TRBV13
D: NA
DNA: TGTGCCAGCAGCTTAGTGGGTAGGGGGGAGCAGTACTTC
CDR3: CASSLVGRGEQYF

size: NA
J: TRBJ2-1
V: TRBV7-9
D: TRBD1
DNA: TGTGCCAGCAGCTCTGGCCGGGACAGGCGCAATGAGCAGTTCTTC
CDR3: CASSSGRDRRNEQFF

size: NA
J: TRBJ1-6
V: TRBV19
D: NA
DNA: TGTGCCAGTAGTATCCAGGACAGTTTAAATTCACCCCTCCACTTT
CDR3: CASSIQDSLNSPLHF

size: NA
J: TRBJ1-5
V: TRBV28
D: NA
DNA: TGTGCCAGCAGTTTCACGCTCAGGAGGCAGCCCCAGCATTTT
CDR3: CASSFTLRRQPQHF

size: NA
J: TRBJ2-1
V: TRBV7-9
D: NA
DNA: TGTGCCAGCAGCTTAAGGGGCTCAGGCGACAATGAGCAGTTCTTC
CDR3: CASSLRGSGDNEQFF

size: once
J: TRBJ1-4
V: TRBV9
D: NA
DNA: TGTGCCAGCAGCGTAGCAAACACCCTTAATGAAAAACTGTTTTTT
CDR3: CASSVANTLNEKLFF

size: few
J: TRBJ2-7
V: TRBV7-9
D: TRBD1
DNA: TGTGCCAGCAGCAGACAGGGAACCTCCTACGAGCAGTACTTC
CDR3: CASSRQGTSYEQYF

size: few
J: TRBJ2-3
V: TRBV6-5
D: TRBD2
DNA: TGTGCCAGCAGCGGGAGCGGGGGCCAAACAGATACGCAGTATTTT
CDR3: CASSGSGGQTDTQYF

size: NA
J: TRBJ2-7
V: TRBV5-6
D: TRBD1
DNA: TGTGCCAGCAGCGCCGAGACAGGGTTCGTAGACGAGCAGTACTTC
CDR3: CASSAETGFVDEQYF

size: NA
J: TRBJ2-1
V: TRBV2
D: NA
DNA: TGTGCCAGCAGTTGGACACAAACAAGCAGTGAGCAGTTCTTC
CDR3: CASSWTQTSSEQFF

size: NA
J: TRBJ2-5
V: TRBV13
D: NA
DNA: TGTGCCAGCAGCTTAGCTGGGGCAGAGACCCAGTACTTC
CDR3: CASSLAGAETQYF

size: NA
J: TRBJ2-1
V: TRBV5-1
D: TRBD1
DNA: TGCGCCAGCAGCTCCCGGACAGGGGATGAGCAGTTCTTC
CDR3: CASSSRTGDEQFF

size: few
J: TRBJ2-1
V: TRBV7-3
D: TRBD1
DNA: TGTGCCAGCAGCCCAAACTCCGGACAGGGTTCCTACAATGAGCAGTTCTTC
CDR3: CASSPNSGQGSYNEQFF

size: once
J: TRBJ2-6
V: TRBV27
D: NA
DNA: TGTGCCAGCACCACGAGGGGTGGCGGGGCCAACGGCCTGACTTTC
CDR3: CASTTRGGGANGLTF

size: NA
J: TRBJ2-1
V: TRBV30
D: TRBD2
DNA: TGTGCCTGGAGGGAGACCGGACTAGCGGGGAGGGGTGAGCAGTTCTTC
CDR3: CAWRETGLAGRGEQFF

size: NA
J: TRBJ1-5
V: TRBV4-1
D: TRBD1
DNA: TGCGCCAGCAGCCAAACCGGGACAGGACAGCCCCAGCATTTT
CDR3: CASSQTGTGQPQHF

size: NA
J: TRBJ2-1
V: TRBV7-9
D: TRBD1
DNA: TGTGCCAGCAGCTTACCCCGGGACAGGGAATTTGGGCAGTTCTTC
CDR3: CASSLPRDREFGQFF

size: NA
J: TRBJ2-3
V: TRBV6-5
D: NA
DNA: TGTGCCAGCAGCCTAATACCTACAGATACGCAGTATTTT
CDR3: CASSLIPTDTQYF

size: NA
J: TRBJ2-7
V: TRBV19
D: NA
DNA: TGTGCCAGTACCCCCGAGGACAGCTACGAGCAGTACTTC
CDR3: CASTPEDSYEQYF

size: NA
J: TRBJ1-1
V: TRBV11-2
D: NA
DNA: TGTGCCAGCACCGTTACGACAGTGAACACTGAAGCTTTCTTT
CDR3: CASTVTTVNTEAFF

size: NA
J: TRBJ2-7
V: TRBV5-1
D: TRBD1
DNA: TGCGCCAGCAGCACCCCCGACAGGGACGAGCAGTACTTC
CDR3: CASSTPDRDEQYF

size: NA
J: TRBJ1-2
V: TRBV6-6
D: NA
DNA: TGTGCCAGCAGTTCATACACCAAGGGGGTAAACTATGGCTACACCTTC
CDR3: CASSSYTKGVNYGYTF

size: NA
J: TRBJ1-1
V: TRBV10-3
D: TRBD1
DNA: TGTGCCAGCAGTTACCTGCTCGGGACAGGGGGGAACACTGAAGCTTTCTTT
CDR3: CASSYLLGTGGNTEAFF

size: NA
J: TRBJ2-1
V: TRBV2
D: TRBD2
DNA: TGTGCCAGCAGAGGGACTAGATACAATGAGCAGTTCTTC
CDR3: CASRGTRYNEQFF

size: once
J: TRBJ1-2
V: TRBV10-3
D: TRBD1
DNA: TGTGCCATCAGTGAGTCGGGCAGGGGGGCCTCTAACTATGGCTACACCTTC
CDR3: CAISESGRGASNYGYTF

size: NA
J: TRBJ2-1
V: TRBV28
D: NA
DNA: TGTGCCAGCAGTCCCCCGAACCGCCCGGGTGATGAGCAGTTCTTC
CDR3: CASSPPNRPGDEQFF

size: NA
J: TRBJ1-5
V: TRBV1
D: NA
DNA: TGCACCAGCAGCCGACAGAAAATTAGCAATCAGCCCCAGCATTTT
CDR3: CTSSRQKISNQPQHF

size: NA
J: TRBJ2-5
V: TRBV7-2
D: NA
DNA: TGTGCCAGCAGCTCAAAATCGCTAGCGCCTAAAGAGACCCAGTACTTC
CDR3: CASSSKSLAPKETQYF

size: few
J: TRBJ1-5
V: TRBV30
D: TRBD1
DNA: TGTGCCTGGAGGGGGACAGGGGCCCTTTTTAGCAATCAGCCCCAGCATTTT
CDR3: CAWRGTGALFSNQPQHF

size: once
J: TRBJ1-3
V: TRBV30
D: NA
DNA: TGTGCCTGGAGTGTACAGGAGTTCTCTGGAAACACCATATATTTT
CDR3: CAWSVQEFSGNTIYF

size: NA
J: TRBJ2-5
V: TRBV10-3
D: TRBD2
DNA: TGTGCCATCAGTCAGCGGGGGCAAGAGACCCAGTACTTC
CDR3: CAISQRGQETQYF

size: NA
J: TRBJ1-1
V: TRBV19
D: TRBD1
DNA: TGTGCCAGTAGTATCCAGGGGGCGAGAGGAACTGAAGCTTTCTTT
CDR3: CASSIQGARGTEAFF

size: NA
J: TRBJ2-3
V: TRBV7-7
D: NA
DNA: TGTGCTAGCAGCTTAGCCCCGAGCACAGATACGCAGTATTTT
CDR3: CASSLAPSTDTQYF

size: few
J: TRBJ1-3
V: TRBV25-1
D: NA
DNA: TGTGCCAGCAGTGATGTTAATAGTGCTGGAAACACCATATATTTT
CDR3: CASSDVNSAGNTIYF

size: NA
J: TRBJ1-1
V: TRBV5-1
D: NA
DNA: TGCGCCAGCAGCTCACCAGGGCCCGAAGCTTTCTTT
CDR3: CASSSPGPEAFF

size: NA
J: TRBJ1-6
V: TRBV7-2
D: NA
DNA: TGTGCCAGCAGCTTAGGCGGCCCTCGAAATTCACCCCTCCACTTT
CDR3: CASSLGGPRNSPLHF

size: NA
J: TRBJ1-5
V: TRBV6-6
D: NA
DNA: TGTGCCAGCAGTCCCCCCCAGGGAAGTATCAATCAGCCCCAGCATTTT
CDR3: CASSPPQGSINQPQHF

size: NA
J: TRBJ2-7
V: TRBV6-1
D: NA
DNA: TGTGCCAGCAGTGAGACCTCCGGGACTGCCTCCTACGAGCAGTACTTC
CDR3: CASSETSGTASYEQYF

size: NA
J: TRBJ2-1
V: TRBV2
D: NA
DNA: TGTGCCAGCAGCTTAACAGGTTACAGCTCCTACAATGAGCAGTTCTTC
CDR3: CASSLTGYSSYNEQFF

size: few
J: TRBJ1-1
V: TRBV18
D: TRBD1
DNA: TGTGCCAGCTCACCTCTACTGGACAGGGAAGGAACTGAAGCTTTCTTT
CDR3: CASSPLLDREGTEAFF

size: NA
J: TRBJ2-7
V: TRBV5-1
D: NA
DNA: TGCGCCAGCAGCTTGTTTCCGGGCTCCTACGAGCAGTACTTC
CDR3: CASSLFPGSYEQYF

size: NA
J: TRBJ1-1
V: TRBV5-1
D: NA
DNA: TGCGCCAGCAGCTTGCAGTTAGCGGGAACTGAAGCTTTCTTT
CDR3: CASSLQLAGTEAFF

size: few
J: TRBJ1-1
V: TRBV2
D: TRBD1
DNA: TGTGCCAGCAGTAAGGGGGCCAAGGGAGCTTTCTTT
CDR3: CASSKGAKGAFF

size: NA
J: TRBJ2-7
V: TRBV5-4
D: NA
DNA: TGTGCCAGCAGCCGAGGGGGGGGATCCTTAAGCTCCTACGAGCAGTACTTC
CDR3: CASSRGGGSLSSYEQYF